The rows below give T cell receptor beta chains drawn from one sample of a study of lymphopenia after photon versus proton radiotherapy. Clones were sequenced by immunoSEQ multiplex PCR, and TCRdb holds only the in-frame ones, with some missing. The table records some 26,000 clones, 65% to 85% of them present only once. The starting material was peripheral blood, obtained from a patient treated with photon-based radiotherapy. Source of these receptors: a man between 45 and 60 years old with gastric cancer. The CDR3 runs from the conserved cysteine through the conserved F or W. The D gene is left open where the match is weak. Only part of the rows carry a size: once, few, many, or a class if the clone is expanded.

v_gene	j_gene	d_gene	abundance	CDR3aa	CDR3nt
TRBV30	TRBJ2-1	TRBD1	-	CAWMPGQGLNEQFF	TGTGCCTGGATGCCGGGACAGGGCCTCAATGAGCAGTTCTTC
TRBV4-3	TRBJ2-1	TRBD2	once	CASSQVRETSGGGIQFF	TGCGCCAGCAGCCAAGTCCGGGAGACTAGCGGGGGGGGCATCCAGTTCTTC
TRBV5-4	TRBJ1-3	-	-	CASSLGAPGNTIYF	TGTGCCAGCAGCTTAGGGGCGCCCGGAAACACCATATATTTT
TRBV7-8	TRBJ2-5	-	-	CASSLFGRAEETQYF	TGTGCCAGCAGCTTATTCGGCAGGGCGGAGGAGACCCAGTACTTC
TRBV30	TRBJ1-6	-	-	CAWSGANYNSPLHF	TGTGCCTGGAGCGGGGCAAATTATAATTCACCCCTCCACTTT
TRBV7-3	TRBJ2-5	TRBD1	-	CASSIRTGGPETQYF	TGTGCCAGCAGCATCCGGACAGGGGGCCCGGAGACCCAGTACTTC
TRBV27	TRBJ2-1	-	few	CASSLPPGSAYNEQFF	TGTGCCAGCAGTTTACCCCCGGGATCAGCTTACAATGAGCAGTTCTTC
TRBV19	TRBJ1-2	TRBD1	-	CASSTGTGAGGYTF	TGTGCCAGTAGTACCGGGACAGGGGCGGGTGGCTACACCTTC
TRBV5-8	TRBJ2-3	-	-	CASSSLFGPAATGTQYF	TGTGCCAGCAGCTCCCTTTTCGGTCCAGCAGCGACGGGTACGCAGTATTTT
TRBV11-2	TRBJ2-1	TRBD1	-	CASSLGTGGRYNEQFF	TGTGCCAGCAGCTTAGGGACAGGGGGCAGGTACAATGAGCAGTTCTTC
TRBV7-8	TRBJ2-3	-	-	CASSLQTMDTQYF	TGTGCCAGCAGCTTACAAACGATGGATACGCAGTATTTT
TRBV7-3	TRBJ1-1	-	-	CASSALHNTEAFF	TGTGCCAGCAGCGCCCTACATAACACTGAAGCTTTCTTT
TRBV7-1	TRBJ2-5	-	-	CASSLHRQETQYF	TGTGCCAGCAGCTTACACAGGCAAGAGACCCAGTACTTC
TRBV7-8	TRBJ1-2	TRBD1	once	CASSLTGADNYGYTF	TGTGCCAGCAGCCTAACAGGGGCCGATAACTATGGCTACACCTTC
TRBV6-4	TRBJ2-2	TRBD1	-	CASPPGGLSTGELFF	TGTGCCAGCCCGCCAGGGGGCTTGAGTACCGGGGAGCTGTTTTTT
TRBV7-9	TRBJ1-4	TRBD1	-	CASSFARDRLRKLFF	TGTGCCAGCAGCTTCGCACGGGACAGGCTAAGAAAACTGTTTTTT
TRBV10-1	TRBJ1-1	-	-	CASSEWAGTEAFF	TGCGCCAGCAGTGAGTGGGCAGGCACTGAAGCTTTCTTT
TRBV19	TRBJ1-5	TRBD1	-	CASKKGQGANQPQHF	TGTGCCAGTAAGAAAGGACAGGGGGCCAATCAGCCCCAGCATTTT
TRBV12-5	TRBJ2-3	TRBD1	-	CASGLGDRGRDTQYF	TGTGCTAGTGGTTTGGGAGACAGGGGGCGCGATACGCAGTATTTT
TRBV7-2	TRBJ2-3	TRBD2	-	CASSLFLLAGGTDTQYF	TGTGCCAGCAGCTTATTCCTTCTAGCGGGGGGCACAGATACGCAGTATTTT
TRBV7-2	TRBJ1-5	-	-	CASSLVENQPQHF	TGTGCCAGCAGCTTAGTTGAGAATCAGCCCCAGCATTTT
TRBV6-1	TRBJ2-3	-	-	CASSEKLQGYTDTQYF	TGTGCCAGCAGTGAAAAGTTGCAGGGCTATACAGATACGCAGTATTTT
TRBV27	TRBJ2-4	-	-	CASSPGSGPHGAKNIQYF	TGTGCCAGCAGTCCCGGTTCCGGACCCCATGGGGCCAAAAACATTCAGTACTTC
TRBV29-1	TRBJ1-4	-	-	CSVVPPGEGKLFF	TGCAGCGTTGTCCCCCCGGGTGAGGGAAAACTGTTTTTT
TRBV5-8	TRBJ1-2	TRBD1	-	CASSLVPGGANYGYTF	TGTGCCAGCAGCTTGGTCCCAGGGGGAGCTAACTATGGCTACACCTTC
TRBV5-4	TRBJ1-2	-	-	CASSLDPNYGYTF	TGTGCCAGCAGCTTGGACCCAAACTATGGCTACACCTTC
TRBV11-2	TRBJ2-5	-	-	CASSFMGWEETQYF	TGTGCCAGCAGCTTTATGGGGTGGGAAGAGACCCAGTACTTC
TRBV6-5	TRBJ1-1	TRBD1	medium-sized	CASSYSRGLGTEAFF	TGTGCCAGCAGTTACTCCAGGGGGTTAGGCACTGAAGCTTTCTTT
TRBV2	TRBJ1-5	-	-	CASSEEGQPQHF	TGTGCCAGCAGTGAAGAGGGTCAGCCCCAGCATTTT
TRBV5-6	TRBJ2-1	-	-	CASSLGGTSYNEQFF	TGTGCCAGCAGCTTGGGGGGGACTTCCTACAATGAGCAGTTCTTC
TRBV30	TRBJ2-2	TRBD2	-	CAWGTGTRQTGELFF	TGTGCCTGGGGGACCGGGACTAGACAAACCGGGGAGCTGTTTTTT
TRBV5-1	TRBJ2-3	-	-	CASSLARRDTQYF	TGCGCCAGCAGCTTGGCTCGGAGAGATACGCAGTATTTT
TRBV27	TRBJ2-2	-	-	CASSFGGPTGELFF	TGTGCCAGCAGTTTTGGGGGGCCAACCGGGGAGCTGTTTTTT
TRBV9	TRBJ2-5	TRBD2	-	CASSPGAGVETQYF	TGTGCCAGCAGCCCGGGAGCGGGGGTGGAGACCCAGTACTTC
TRBV5-6	TRBJ2-7	TRBD2	once	CASSLIGSGGSYEQYF	TGTGCCAGCAGCTTGATTGGAAGCGGGGGCTCCTACGAGCAGTACTTC
TRBV19	TRBJ1-1	-	-	CASRETGAVGQKITEAFF	TGTGCCAGTAGAGAAACGGGGGCGGTAGGACAAAAAATCACTGAAGCTTTCTTT
TRBV7-9	TRBJ1-6	-	-	CASSRTSYNSPLHF	TGTGCCAGCAGCAGGACATCCTATAATTCACCCCTCCACTTT
TRBV6-1	TRBJ2-2	TRBD1	once	CASSGGRGGAGGELFF	TGTGCCAGCAGTGGAGGTAGAGGGGGCGCAGGCGGGGAGCTGTTTTTT
TRBV5-1	TRBJ2-2	-	-	CASSLGHGTGELFF	TGCGCCAGCAGCTTGGGGCATGGCACCGGGGAGCTGTTTTTT
TRBV19	TRBJ2-5	TRBD2	-	CASSIDPRAGGWKVETQYF	TGTGCCAGTAGTATAGATCCTCGGGCGGGGGGATGGAAAGTGGAGACCCAGTACTTC
TRBV6-1	TRBJ2-3	-	once	CASSDSLTDTQYF	TGTGCCAGCAGTGACAGTTTAACAGATACGCAGTATTTT
TRBV12-5	TRBJ2-3	TRBD2	-	CASRLAGATDTQYF	TGTGCTAGTCGCCTAGCGGGGGCCACAGATACGCAGTATTTT
TRBV4-1	TRBJ1-6	-	few	CATGAVNSPLHF	TGCGCCACGGGGGCGGTGAATTCACCCCTCCACTTT
TRBV29-1	TRBJ2-1	-	-	CSIRTASYNEQFF	TGCAGCATTAGGACTGCCTCCTACAATGAGCAGTTCTTC
TRBV13	TRBJ1-4	-	-	CASSLRATNEKLFF	TGTGCCAGCAGCTTACGGGCAACTAATGAAAAACTGTTTTTT
TRBV7-9	TRBJ1-4	-	many	CASSLGQQGNVLFF	TGTGCCAGCAGCTTAGGGCAGCAAGGAAATGTACTGTTTTTT
TRBV29-1	TRBJ2-5	-	-	CSVYSRGGQETQYF	TGCAGCGTATATTCCAGGGGAGGGCAAGAGACCCAGTACTTC
TRBV7-8	TRBJ2-4	-	-	CASSLGHNQGNIQYF	TGTGCCAGCAGTTTAGGACACAATCAGGGAAACATTCAGTACTTC
TRBV30	TRBJ2-2	-	-	CAGGEGATNTGELFF	TGTGCCGGAGGGGAGGGGGCGACTAACACCGGGGAGCTGTTTTTT
TRBV5-4	TRBJ2-5	TRBD2	-	CASSSKRGAETQYF	TGTGCCAGCAGCTCCAAGCGGGGGGCTGAGACCCAGTACTTC
TRBV18	TRBJ2-3	-	-	CASSRLTSRTSSTDTQYF	TGTGCCAGCTCACGATTGACTTCCAGGACCTCTAGCACAGATACGCAGTATTTT
TRBV10-2	TRBJ1-2	-	once	CASRDNHLTF	TGCGCCAGCAGGGACAACCACCTCACCTTC
TRBV6-1	TRBJ1-2	-	once	CASSEDLTLLGDGYTF	TGTGCCAGCAGTGAAGATTTAACCCTTCTGGGGGATGGCTACACCTTC
TRBV28	TRBJ1-5	-	-	CATTETGRGFGNQPQHF	TGTGCCACCACCGAAACAGGGAGGGGATTCGGCAATCAGCCCCAGCATTTT
TRBV7-9	TRBJ2-6	-	-	CASRPDSSSGANVLTF	TGTGCCAGCAGACCCGACAGTAGCTCTGGGGCCAACGTCCTGACTTTC
TRBV11-1	TRBJ2-3	TRBD1	once	CASNDRAVSDTQYF	TGTGCCAGCAACGACAGGGCTGTTTCAGATACGCAGTATTTT
TRBV6-4	TRBJ1-3	-	-	CASSALGGNTIYF	TGTGCCAGCAGCGCCCTGGGAGGAAACACCATATATTTT
TRBV19	TRBJ1-5	TRBD1	-	CASNDRGLTQPQHF	TGTGCCAGTAACGACAGGGGGCTTACTCAGCCCCAGCATTTT
TRBV5-6	TRBJ2-2	TRBD1	-	CASSFRTGVNTGELFF	TGTGCCAGCAGCTTCAGGACAGGCGTGAACACCGGGGAGCTGTTTTTT